The rows below give T cell receptor beta chains drawn from one sample of a study of a mutant IDH1 vaccine in newly diagnosed glioma. These receptors are not linked to any known antigen. Method: immunoSEQ multiplex PCR; TCRdb's copy keeps in-frame clones and lacks some. The sample lists approximately 41,000 clones, 75% to 85% occurring once. The source was PBMCs, collected from a glioma patient whose treatment included an IDH1 peptide vaccine. These receptors were collected from a man between 40 and 49 years old with glioma. Each CDR3 is given with its conserved first and last residue. D genes are given only for firm matches. Only some rows state a clone size, as once, few, many or a class for expanded clones.

>.|TRBJ2-7|TRBV7-8|.
TGTGCCAGCAGCGTTGACCTAGTAAGTGGCGAGCAGTACTTC
CASSVDLVSGEQYF
>.|TRBJ1-2|TRBV19|TRBD1
TGTGCCAGTAGTCGGACAGGGGCGAACTATGGCTACACCTTC
CASSRTGANYGYTF
>few|TRBJ1-5|TRBV10-2|TRBD1
TGCGCCAGCGGTGGGACAGGGATCGTTAGCAATCAGCCCCAGCATTTT
CASGGTGIVSNQPQHF
>.|TRBJ1-6|TRBV30|.
TGTGCCTGGAATGGAGATAATTCACCCCTCCACTTT
CAWNGDNSPLHF
>.|TRBJ2-4|TRBV28|.
TGTGCCAGCAGTTCTCAACAGGGTCGGAACATTCAGTACTTC
CASSSQQGRNIQYF
>.|TRBJ1-4|TRBV19|.
TGTGCCAGTAGTACCCCGCCGGCAACTAATGAAAAACTGTTTTTT
CASSTPPATNEKLFF
>.|TRBJ1-1|TRBV5-6|.
TGTGCCAGCAGCTTGGTGTCGCAGGGCACTGAAGCTTTCTTT
CASSLVSQGTEAFF
>.|TRBJ2-3|TRBV6-5|.
TGTGCCAGCAGTTACCTTGGCGATACGCAGTATTTT
CASSYLGDTQYF
>.|TRBJ2-7|TRBV5-6|.
TGTGCCAGCAGCTTGGGCATTGGACGGAGCTACGAGCAGTACTTC
CASSLGIGRSYEQYF
>.|TRBJ2-7|TRBV2|.
TGTGCCAGCAGTGAAGGCGAGCAGTACTTC
CASSEGEQYF
>.|TRBJ2-5|TRBV18|.
TGTGCCAGCTCACCACCAAATAGGAGTTTCCAAGAGACCCAGTACTTC
CASSPPNRSFQETQYF
>.|TRBJ2-5|TRBV30|TRBD2
TGTGCCTGGATGAATGGACTAGCCCTCCAAGAGACCCAGTACTTC
CAWMNGLALQETQYF
>.|TRBJ1-1|TRBV5-5|.
TGTGCCAGCAGCTTTGGGGGGCAAGGAACTGAAGCTTTCTTT
CASSFGGQGTEAFF
>.|TRBJ1-6|TRBV29-1|TRBD1
TGCAGCGTTCAAACGGGACAGCTTGATTCACCCCTCCACTTT
CSVQTGQLDSPLHF
>.|TRBJ2-1|TRBV7-3|.
TGTGCCAGCAGCCCTTTAAGTGAAGATGAGCAGTTCTTC
CASSPLSEDEQFF
>.|TRBJ2-5|TRBV28|.
TGTGCCAGCAGTGAGCCCCTTGGGGTCCAAGAGACCCAGTACTTC
CASSEPLGVQETQYF
>.|TRBJ2-1|TRBV6-4|TRBD1
TGTGCCAGCAGTGACTCGGACAGGGGTGAGCAGTTCTTC
CASSDSDRGEQFF
>few|TRBJ2-7|TRBV25-1|TRBD2
TGTGCCAGTCAATCAACTAGCGCCACAATAGGTGCCCCCTACGAGCAGTACTTC
CASQSTSATIGAPYEQYF
>.|TRBJ1-5|TRBV30|TRBD1
TGTGCCTGGAGTGTAAGAGGGACAGGGGGCCAGCCCCAGCATTTT
CAWSVRGTGGQPQHF
>.|TRBJ2-3|TRBV6-5|TRBD2
TGTGCCAGCAGTGTTAGCGGGGATAGCACAGATACGCAGTATTTT
CASSVSGDSTDTQYF
>.|TRBJ1-3|TRBV10-3|.
TGTGCCATCAGTGATCGAGTTAGCTCTGGAAACACCATATATTTT
CAISDRVSSGNTIYF
>.|TRBJ2-7|TRBV27|TRBD1
TGTGCCAGCAGTTTATCGGGACAGACCAGGGAGCAGTACTTC
CASSLSGQTREQYF
>.|TRBJ2-7|TRBV9|.
TGTGCCAGCAGCGTAGAGGTCCACTCCTACGAGCAGTACTTC
CASSVEVHSYEQYF
>.|TRBJ1-4|TRBV19|.
TGTGCCAGTAGTATAGAAGGCCCGGATGAAAAACTGTTTTTT
CASSIEGPDEKLFF
>.|TRBJ2-7|TRBV5-4|TRBD1
TGTGCCAGCAGCACGACAGGGGGCTTACACGAGCAGTACTTC
CASSTTGGLHEQYF
>.|TRBJ2-1|TRBV13|TRBD2
TGTGCCAGCAGCTTAGGGACTAGCGGGAGTATCCATGAGCAGTTCTTC
CASSLGTSGSIHEQFF
>.|TRBJ2-2|TRBV7-7|.
TGTGCTAGCAGCTTAGTCGGCAGGCCGAACACCGGGGAGCTGTTTTTT
CASSLVGRPNTGELFF
>.|TRBJ1-5|TRBV6-5|.
TGTGCCAGCAGTTCTTTTTCAGGGCAGCCCCAGCATTTT
CASSSFSGQPQHF
>.|TRBJ2-5|TRBV5-4|.
TGTGCCAGCAGCCCCGGCGGGCTGCAAGAGACCCAGTACTTC
CASSPGGLQETQYF
>.|TRBJ2-6|TRBV4-1|.
TGCGCCAGCAGCCAAGGCCACGGACCCTCTGGGGCCAACGTCCTGACTTTC
CASSQGHGPSGANVLTF
>once|TRBJ2-1|TRBV19|TRBD1
TGTGCCAGTAAGTTGGACAGGAGCTCCTACAATGAGCAGTTCTTC
CASKLDRSSYNEQFF
>few|TRBJ1-5|TRBV9|.
TGTGCCAGCAGCGTAGACGGTCAGCCCCAGCATTTT
CASSVDGQPQHF
>.|TRBJ2-7|TRBV6-5|TRBD1
TGTGCCAGCAGCAATCGACAGGGGGACTTCTACGAGCAGTACTTC
CASSNRQGDFYEQYF
>once|TRBJ2-7|TRBV25-1|.
TGTGCCAGCAGGGACGGCTCCTACGAGCAGTACTTC
CASRDGSYEQYF
>.|TRBJ2-3|TRBV5-1|.
TGCGCCAGCAGCTGGACCGACGGGAGCACAGATACGCAGTATTTT
CASSWTDGSTDTQYF
>.|TRBJ2-7|TRBV5-6|.
TGTGCCAGCAGCTTGGTAACAATCTCCTACGAGCAGTACTTC
CASSLVTISYEQYF
>.|TRBJ1-4|TRBV2|.
TGTGCCAGCAGTGAGGACAGTAACGGTGAAAAACTGTTTTTT
CASSEDSNGEKLFF
>medium-sized|TRBJ2-7|TRBV4-2|TRBD1
TGTGCCAGCAGCCCAGAGGGGCAGGGGGTCTACGAGCAGTACTTC
CASSPEGQGVYEQYF
>.|TRBJ2-7|TRBV6-5|TRBD1
TGTGCCAGCAGTAAATCTTGGGGACAGACCTACGAGCAGTACTTC
CASSKSWGQTYEQYF
>.|TRBJ2-7|TRBV4-3|TRBD2
TGCGCCAGCAGCCAGGTGACTAGCGGGAGTTCCTACGAGCAGTACTTC
CASSQVTSGSSYEQYF
>.|TRBJ2-3|TRBV2|.
TGTGCCAGCATCTTCGGAGTTGCAGATACGCAGTATTTT
CASIFGVADTQYF
>.|TRBJ2-5|TRBV14|.
TGTGCCAGCAGCCAGCTCCTGGGCCTGGCCCAGTACTTC
CASSQLLGLAQYF
>medium-sized|TRBJ1-1|TRBV5-1|.
TGCGCCAGCAGCTTGAGGCGGGGGGCCACTGAAGCTTTCTTT
CASSLRRGATEAFF
>.|TRBJ2-5|TRBV4-3|.
TGCGCCAGCAGCCAGGGACCGCTAGAGACCCAGTACTTC
CASSQGPLETQYF
>.|TRBJ1-3|TRBV19|TRBD1
TGTGCCAGTAGTATGAGCCCGACAGGGTTTGGAAACACCATATATTTT
CASSMSPTGFGNTIYF